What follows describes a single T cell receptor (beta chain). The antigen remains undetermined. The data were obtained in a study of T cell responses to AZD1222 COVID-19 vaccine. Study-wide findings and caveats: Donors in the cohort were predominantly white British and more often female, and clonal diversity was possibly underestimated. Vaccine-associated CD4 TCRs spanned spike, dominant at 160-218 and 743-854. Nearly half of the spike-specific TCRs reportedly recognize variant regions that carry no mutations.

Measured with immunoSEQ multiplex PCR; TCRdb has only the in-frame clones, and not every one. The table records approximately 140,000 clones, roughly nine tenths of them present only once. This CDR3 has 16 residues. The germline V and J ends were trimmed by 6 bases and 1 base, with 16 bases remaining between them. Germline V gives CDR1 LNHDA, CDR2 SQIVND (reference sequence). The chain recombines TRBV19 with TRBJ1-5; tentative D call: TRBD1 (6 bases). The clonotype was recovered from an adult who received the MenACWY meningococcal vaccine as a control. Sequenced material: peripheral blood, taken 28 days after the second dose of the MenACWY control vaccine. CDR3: CASRAIQGSSNQPQHF. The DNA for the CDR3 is TGTGCCAGTAGGGCTATACAGGGATCAAGCAATCAGCCCCAGCATTTT. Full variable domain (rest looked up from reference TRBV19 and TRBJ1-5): DGGITQSPKYLFRKEGQNVTLSCEQNLNHDAMYWYRQDPGQGLRLIYYSQIVNDFQKGDIAEGYSVSREKKESFPLTVTSAQKNPTAFYLCASRAIQGSSNQPQHFGDGTRLSIL.